This TCR beta chain was recorded in a study of T cell changes during pregnancy in multiple sclerosis. Profiling relied on immunoSEQ multiplex PCR, and the TCRdb table lists in-frame clones only, not all of them. The data hold under 75,000 clones, with 91% observed a single time. CDR3 length equals 14 residues. Trimming left V 2 bases short and J 9 bases short, with 18 bases between. Germline V gene sequence: CDR1 SGDLS, CDR2 YYNGEE. The starting material was peripheral blood, obtained in the first trimester of pregnancy. The TCR originated in a female donor with multiple sclerosis, enrolled in a pregnancy study. V and J are TRBV9 and TRBJ2-7, with a tentative D call TRBD1 (6 bases). The CDR3 region has the DNA TGTGCCAGCAGCGTCTCCCAACAGGGCAAGGTGCAGTACTTC. This sequence encodes CASSVSQQGKVQYF.